The clone carrying this TCR beta chain came up once. This sample was taken from a study of shared clonotypes between healthy human individuals. The CDR3 sequence is 16 residues long. Germline-derived CDR1 and CDR2 are SGHAT and FQNNGV. With 4 bases clipped from V and 4 bases from J, the junction kept 8 bases outside the gene matches. The repertoire was sequenced with immunoSEQ multiplex PCR; TCRdb's copy has only in-frame clones and lacks some. The profile covers roughly 500,000 clones, with roughly 95% appearing a single time and around 0.067% taken by the ten largest. The chain links TRBV11-2 to TRBJ2-1, with 9 positions matching TRBD2. The TCR originated in a woman between 25 and 40 years old in good health. The sequenced material came from naive CD4+ T cells sorted from blood. The subset was: CD45RA+ positively selected. CDR3 nucleotides: TGTGCCAGCAGCTCCAAAACTAGCGGGTTTTACAATGAGCAGTTCTTC. Translating gives CASSSKTSGFYNEQFF.